This passage covers 29 T cell receptor beta chains from one sample sequenced in a study of cytomegalovirus exposure and HLA in healthy donors. The protocol was immunoSEQ multiplex PCR, while the TCRdb copy is restricted to in-frame clones and leaves out a portion. The profile shows about 180,000 clones, roughly 86% of them singletons. Sequencing used PBMCs. These receptor sequences come from a man between 18 and 29 years old in good health and CMV-seropositive.

The chain is built from TRBV13 and TRBJ2-2; 9 bases map to TRBD2. The CDR3 is 16 residues long. Germline-derived CDR1 and CDR2 are PRHDT and FYEKMQ (reference sequence). The V gene end was trimmed by 5 bases and the J gene end by 0 bases; junction bases not matched to a gene: 4. This CDR3 reads CASSRRGGTNTGELFF. CDR3 in DNA: TGTGCCAGCAGCAGGCGGGGGGGAACGAACACCGGGGAGCTGTTTTTT.

This clone was counted only a few times. The J gene is TRBJ1-2, the V gene TRBV7-2; no reliable D call. This CDR3 has 13 amino acids. With 10 bases removed from V and 4 bases from J, the gap between germline ends came to 16 bases. Germline V CDR1 and CDR2: SGHTA, FQGNSA. DNA for the CDR3: TGTGCCATCCTAGAGGAGGGAGGCTATGGCTACACCTTC. It encodes CAILEEGGYGYTF. The full variable domain, with the rest looked up from reference TRBV7-2 and TRBJ1-2, is GAGVSQSPSNKVTEKGKDVELRCDPISGHTALYWYRQSLGQGLEFLIYFQGNSAPDKSGLPSDRFSAERTGGSVSTLTIQRTQQEDSAVYLCAILEEGGYGYTFGSGTRLTVV.

J is TRBJ1-2 and V is TRBV4-2; 8 bases fit TRBD1. Per germline, CDR1 LGHNA and CDR2 YNFKEQ. CDR3 length: 14 residues. Trimming cost V 3 bases and J 6 bases; bases outside gene matches: 6. The CDR3 is CASSQKTGDDGYTF. CDR3 sequence (DNA): TGTGCCAGCAGCCAGAAGACAGGGGATGATGGCTACACCTTC.

V is TRBV28 and J is TRBJ1-1, with 8 bases identical to TRBD1. CDR3 size: 15 residues. The V gene end was trimmed by 3 bases and the J gene end by 6 bases; junction bases not matched to a gene: 9. Germline loops: CDR1 MDHEN, CDR2 SYDVKM. CDR3 in DNA: TGTGCCAGCAGTTTTCCAGGGGGCGGAGGCCCTGAAGCTTTCTTT. Translating gives CASSFPGGGGPEAFF.

This clone has only one observation. The CDR3 sequence is CASRVLGGDDQPQHF. The CDR3 DNA reads as TGTGCCAGCAGGGTGCTAGGGGGGGATGATCAGCCCCAGCATTTT. The rearrangement joins TRBV14 to TRBJ1-5, with a possible D match to TRBD1 (6 bases). The CDR3 is 15 residues long. Trimming removed 6 bases at V and 5 bases at J, with 17 bases between. Germline-derived CDR1 and CDR2 are SGHDN and FVKESK. Using reference TRBV14 and TRBJ1-5 for the parts outside the CDR3, the full variable domain is EAGVTQFPSHSVIEKGQTVTLRCDPISGHDNLYWYRRVMGKEIKFLLHFVKESKQDESGMPNNRFLAERTGGTYSTLKVQPAELEDSGVYFCASRVLGGDDQPQHFGDGTRLSIL.

Note on this clone: This CDR3 is also generated by other DNA sequences in the sample. V gene TRBV2 combines with J gene TRBJ1-1; D is possibly TRBD1 (5 bases). Trimming stripped 4 bases from V and 1 base from J, with 7 bases between. There are 13 residues in the CDR3. Germline assignment: CDR1 SNHLY and CDR2 FYNNEI. The CDR3 protein is CASSGQGNTEAFF. Here the CDR3 DNA reads TGTGCCAGCAGTGGTCAGGGGAACACTGAAGCTTTCTTT.

V is TRBV4-1 and J is TRBJ2-7, with D tentatively TRBD2 (5 bases). V shed 4 bases and J shed 6 bases, with 13 bases lying between them. The germline V gene has CDR1 MGHRA and CDR2 YSYEKL. The CDR3 loop spans 13 amino acids. The CDR3 sequence is CASSLTQRREQYF. The DNA of the CDR3 is TGCGCCAGCAGCCTGACCCAGCGGCGCGAGCAGTACTTC.

J is TRBJ1-4 and V is TRBV7-9, with 10 bases fitting TRBD1. Trimming took 2 bases from V and 10 from J; bases not matched to a gene: 4. The CDR3 contains 14 residues. CDR1 and CDR2 from the germline V gene are SEHNR and FQNEAQ (reference sequence). In DNA, the CDR3 is TGTGCCAGCAGCTTAATGGACAGGGGGGGAAAACTGTTTTTT. Translated, it gives CASSLMDRGGKLFF.

The J gene is TRBJ1-2, the V gene TRBV15; D perhaps matches TRBD1 (6 bases). V lost 9 bases, J lost 2 bases, and 19 bases lay in between. Per germline, CDR1 LNHNV and CDR2 YYDKDF (reference sequence). The length of the CDR3 is 15 residues. The CDR3 here is CATGTGFFGNYGYTF. The CDR3 bases are TGTGCCACGGGTACAGGGTTTTTCGGAAACTATGGCTACACCTTC. Looking up the rest from reference TRBV15 and TRBJ1-2 gives the full variable domain: DAMVIQNPRYQVTQFGKPVTLSCSQTLNHNVMYWYQQKSSQAPKLLFHYYDKDFNNEADTPDNFQSRRPNTSFCFLDIRSPGLGDTAMYLCATGTGFFGNYGYTFGSGTRLTVV.

The table lists this clone with a count of one. This chain uses TRBV27 with TRBJ2-7; a weak D match, TRBD2 (6 bases). The V gene lost 6 bases and the J gene lost 6 bases, with 15 bases spanning the gap. Germline V gene data show CDR1 as MNHEY and CDR2 as SMNVEV (reference sequence). The CDR3 covers 13 residues. The CDR3 coding sequence is TGTGCCAGCAGGAGAGGAGGGTCCGGCGAGCAGTACTTC. This encodes CASRRGGSGEQYF.

The chain is built from TRBV7-3 and TRBJ2-1, with 13 bases that match TRBD2. J was trimmed by 3 bases and V by 4 bases; bases with no gene match: 3. The CDR3 spans 16 residues. Germline CDR1 SGHTA, CDR2 FQGTGA. The CDR3 DNA sequence: TGTGCCAGCAGCTCGACTAGCGGGAGGCTCTACAATGAGCAGTTCTTC. This encodes CASSSTSGRLYNEQFF. Full variable domain (rest looked up from reference TRBV7-3 and TRBJ2-1): GAGVSQTPSNKVTEKGKYVELRCDPISGHTALYWYRQSLGQGPEFLIYFQGTGAADDSGLPNDRFFAVRPEGSVSTLKIQRTERGDSAVYLCASSSTSGRLYNEQFFGPGTRLTVL.

J is TRBJ1-1 and V is TRBV6-1; D possibly corresponds to TRBD1 (5 bases). Trimming removed 0 bases at V and 0 bases at J, with 5 bases between. The CDR3 loop spans 14 amino acids. Germline CDR1 reads MNHNS; CDR2 reads SASEGT. The CDR3 loop reads CASSEAGVNTEAFF. DNA of the CDR3: TGTGCCAGCAGTGAAGCAGGGGTGAACACTGAAGCTTTCTTT.

This sequence joins TRBV10-3 and TRBJ2-5; D might be TRBD1 (6 bases). The germline V gene encodes CDR1 ENHRY and CDR2 SYGVKD. The CDR3 consists of 13 residues. V lost 6 bases and J lost 13, with 21 bases in between. The CDR3 region is CAISPATGTLGYF. The CDR3, as DNA: TGTGCCATCAGCCCCGCAACCGGGACATTAGGGTACTTC.

The V gene is TRBV27, the J gene TRBJ2-7; D is possibly TRBD2 (5 bases). There are 12 residues in the CDR3. The V and J ends lost 5 bases and 6 bases respectively, with 11 bases between them. CDR1 is MNHEY and CDR2 is SMNVEV in the germline V gene (reference sequence). CDR3 DNA: TGTGCCAGCAGTCTCAGACGGGGCGAGCAGTACTTC. It specifies CASSLRRGEQYF.

The CDR3 DNA reads TGTGCCAGCAGTCGGGCAGGGGCTTGGTACGAGCAGTACTTC. This codes for CASSRAGAWYEQYF. This chain joins TRBV25-1 and TRBJ2-7, with D perhaps TRBD1 (6 bases). V lost 5 bases, J lost 4 bases, and 15 bases lay in between. The V gene's germline CDR1 is MGHDK and CDR2 SYGVNS. This CDR3 has 14 amino acids.

V gene TRBV27 combines with J gene TRBJ1-6; D call uncertain. Germline CDR1 reads MNHEY; CDR2 reads SMNVEV (reference sequence). The CDR3 extends over 18 amino acids. The V and J ends lost 4 bases and 9 bases respectively, with 25 bases between them. CDR3 sequence reads: CASSSDFAGAWTSSPLHF. DNA of the CDR3: TGTGCCAGCAGTTCCGATTTCGCGGGCGCCTGGACTAGTTCACCCCTCCACTTT.

The gene calls are TRBV30 and TRBJ1-4; a weak D match, TRBD1 (5 bases). Germline CDR1 is GTSNPN and CDR2 is SVGIG (reference sequence). The CDR3 has 12 amino acids. V lost 5 bases and J 7 bases, leaving 11 bases between the germline ends. The CDR3 DNA follows: TGTGCCTGGGACTTCGGGGGTGAAAAACTGTTTTTT. This gives the protein CAWDFGGEKLFF.

This clone was picked up one time. This chain links TRBV12-5 with TRBJ1-2, with TRBD1 as a possible D gene (5 bases). The CDR3 covers 14 residues. Germline V gene data show CDR1 as LGHNT and CDR2 as FRNRAP. V was trimmed by 4 bases and J by 7 bases, leaving 16 bases between them. Here the CDR3 DNA reads TGTGCTAGTGGTTGGGACTTCGGGGGGACTGGCTACACCTTC. Protein: CASGWDFGGTGYTF.

This clone was detected once. This chain joins TRBV12-5 and TRBJ2-3; a possible D gene is TRBD2 (7 bases). This CDR3 has 16 amino acids. Trimming pared 0 bases from V and 5 bases from J, leaving 15 bases between. CDR1 and CDR2 (germline): LGHNT, FRNRAP. The CDR3 coding sequence is TGTGCTAGTGGTTTGGTAATCGCGGGGGCCTTAGATACGCAGTATTTT. Protein sequence: CASGLVIAGALDTQYF.

The chain joins TRBV28 to TRBJ1-4; D remains unclear. The CDR3 totals 14 residues. From germline, CDR1 is MDHEN and CDR2 SYDVKM. V lost 2 bases and J lost 7, with 11 bases in between. The DNA for the CDR3 is TGTGCCAGCAGTTTACAATGGGAGGGTGAAAAACTGTTTTTT. Protein sequence: CASSLQWEGEKLFF.

This clone was recorded once. The V gene is TRBV5-5, the J gene TRBJ1-2; D unresolved. The CDR3 length is 15 residues. CDR1 is SGHKS and CDR2 is YYEKEE in the germline V gene (reference sequence). Trimming stripped 2 bases from V and 1 base from J, with 12 bases between. DNA for the CDR3: TGTGCCAGCAGCTTTCGAGACTCAAGTAACTATGGCTACACCTTC. It translates to CASSFRDSSNYGYTF. Full variable domain (remainder filled in from reference TRBV5-5 and TRBJ1-2): DAGVTQSPTHLIKTRGQQVTLRCSPISGHKSVSWYQQVLGQGPQFIFQYYEKEERGRGNFPDRFSARQFPNYSSELNVNALLLGDSALYLCASSFRDSSNYGYTFGSGTRLTVV.

The J gene is TRBJ1-2, the V gene TRBV4-2; D perhaps matches TRBD1 (6 bases). Germline V CDR1 and CDR2: LGHNA, YNFKEQ. This CDR3 is 15 amino acids long. V was pared by 0 bases and J by 4 bases, with 12 bases between. CDR3 DNA sequence: TGTGCCAGCAGCCAAGATCGGGACACGATCTATGGCTACACCTTC. Amino acids: CASSQDRDTIYGYTF.

The rearrangement links TRBV15 to TRBJ1-5; D is possibly TRBD1 (6 bases). This CDR3 has 17 amino acids. Germline CDR1 LNHNV, CDR2 YYDKDF (reference sequence). V gave up 0 bases and J gave up 6 bases, with 18 bases separating them. Here the CDR3 DNA reads TGTGCCACCAGCAGAGATTTCCTAGGGGGATCCTCTCAGCCCCAGCATTTT. Translating gives CATSRDFLGGSSQPQHF.

The rearrangement links TRBV5-1 to TRBJ1-5, with D uncertain. With 0 bases removed from V and 1 base from J, the gap between germline ends came to 8 bases. This CDR3 comprises 15 residues. In germline, CDR1 is SGHRS, CDR2 YFSETQ. The CDR3 DNA reads as TGCGCCAGCAGCTTGGGGCAGTCCAGCAATCAGCCCCAGCATTTT. Translated, it gives CASSLGQSSNQPQHF.

V gene TRBV14 combines with J gene TRBJ2-5; the D gene is possibly TRBD2 (6 bases). The CDR3 consists of 14 residues. Germline V gene lookup returns CDR1 SGHDN and CDR2 FVKESK. V gave up 0 bases and J gave up 2 bases, with 7 bases separating them. CDR3 DNA sequence: TGTGCCAGCAGCCAAGATCTAGCGCAAGAGACCCAGTACTTC. Amino acids: CASSQDLAQETQYF.

The chain couples TRBV5-8 to TRBJ2-3; the D gene is possibly TRBD2 (5 bases). Germline assignment: CDR1 SGHTS and CDR2 YDEGEE. V dropped 6 bases and J dropped 4 bases, with 15 bases sitting between them. The CDR3 runs 14 residues. The CDR3 DNA is TGTGCCAGCACCCCGCGGGTCGGGGCAGATACGCAGTATTTT. This codes for CASTPRVGADTQYF.

The rearrangement links TRBV27 to TRBJ2-1; no reliable D call. Germline V gene sequence: CDR1 MNHEY, CDR2 SMNVEV (reference sequence). V lost 4 bases to trimming and J lost 0 bases, with 13 bases between them. The CDR3 covers 16 residues. CDR3 sequence: CASSWSLTSSYNEQFF. The CDR3 DNA follows: TGTGCCAGCAGTTGGAGTCTTACGAGCTCCTACAATGAGCAGTTCTTC.

The chain is built from TRBV28 and TRBJ2-3, with TRBD2 identical over 13 bases. V was clipped by 4 bases and J by 2 bases; unmatched bases: 3. This CDR3 spans 16 amino acids. The germline V gene encodes CDR1 MDHEN and CDR2 SYDVKM. CDR3 amino acids: CASSSGTSGNTDTQYF. DNA of the CDR3: TGTGCCAGCAGTTCCGGGACTAGCGGGAACACAGATACGCAGTATTTT.

The gene calls are TRBV28 and TRBJ2-7; no firm D call. CDR1 is MDHEN and CDR2 is SYDVKM in the germline V gene. The length of the CDR3 is 14 residues. Trimming stripped 3 bases from V and 2 bases from J, with 11 bases between. CDR3 sequence (DNA): TGTGCCAGCAGTTTGATACACCCCGCCTACGAGCAGTACTTC. Translation gives CASSLIHPAYEQYF.